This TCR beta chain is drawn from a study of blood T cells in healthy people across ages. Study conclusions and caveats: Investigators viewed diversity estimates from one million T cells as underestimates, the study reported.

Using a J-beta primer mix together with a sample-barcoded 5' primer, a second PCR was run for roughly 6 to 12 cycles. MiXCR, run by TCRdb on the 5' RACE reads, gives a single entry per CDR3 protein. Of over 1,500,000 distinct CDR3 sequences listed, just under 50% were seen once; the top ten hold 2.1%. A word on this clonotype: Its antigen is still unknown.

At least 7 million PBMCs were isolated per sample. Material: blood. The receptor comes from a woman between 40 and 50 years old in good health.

The CDR3 sequence is CASIPDSPLYGYTF. The CDR3 DNA reads as TGTGCCAGCATCCCGGACAGCCCTCTCTATGGCTACACCTTC. This chain connects TRBV7-2 to TRBJ1-2; perhaps TRBD1 as D (6 bases). CDR1 is SGHTA and CDR2 is FQGNSA in the germline V gene. The germline V and J ends were trimmed by 7 bases and 4 bases, with 16 bases remaining between them. The CDR3 has 14 residues.